The 8 T cell receptor beta chains given below trace back to one sample, sequenced in a study of CD8 T cells in ankylosing spondylitis. TCRdb fed the 5' RACE reads into MiXCR, producing one record per CDR3 protein. The table records about 230,000 distinct CDR3 sequences, around 8% of them present only once. Specimen: blood, either unsorted or a sorted T cell fraction (not recorded which). The origin of the receptors is a female donor with ankylosing spondylitis or in good health (not recorded which).

This clonotype has ten or more counts. V usage is TRBV5-1 and J usage is TRBJ2-5; 10 positions agree with TRBD1. Germline CDR1 and CDR2: SGHRS and YFSETQ. V shed 2 bases and J 4 bases; nucleotides not matched to a gene: 8. The CDR3 runs 16 residues. The DNA for the CDR3 is TGCGCCAGCAGCTTCGGGGACAGGGGTCAATCAGAGACCCAGTACTTC. This encodes CASSFGDRGQSETQYF.

The DNA of the CDR3 is TGTGCCAGCTCACCACCGATTGGGTATGGCTACACCTTC. Protein sequence: CASSPPIGYGYTF. The chain carries TRBV18 and TRBJ1-2, with D unresolved. Trimming took off 0 bases at V and 5 bases at J, with 7 bases between the two ends. CDR3 length: 13 amino acids. Germline CDR1 reads KGHSH; CDR2 reads LQKENI.

This clonotype came up many times. The chain combines TRBV7-6 with TRBJ2-1, with D tentatively TRBD2 (5 bases). In germline, CDR1 is SGHVS, CDR2 FNYEAQ. V was trimmed by 1 base and J by 10 bases, leaving 8 bases between them. This CDR3 is built from 12 residues. The CDR3 DNA is TGTGCCAGCAGCTTAGTGGGGAGCGAGCAGTTCTTC. Amino acid sequence: CASSLVGSEQFF.

There are a few counts of this clonotype. This rearrangement joins TRBV6-2 or TRBV6-3 to TRBJ1-2; 11 nucleotides line up with TRBD1. This CDR3 is 14 amino acids long. The ends lost 6 bases at V and 7 bases at J; junction bases unmatched: 7. Per germline, CDR1 MNHEY and CDR2 SVGEGT. The CDR3 coding sequence is TGTGCCAGCAGGAGGACAGGGGGCGTTGGTGGCTACACCTTC. Residues: CASRRTGGVGGYTF.

This clonotype was observed many times. The chain links TRBV5-5 to TRBJ2-3; 8 bases are a match to TRBD2. Germline-derived CDR1 and CDR2 are SGHKS and YYEKEE (reference sequence). The CDR3 totals 16 residues. J gave up 1 base and V 4 bases, and 8 bases lay outside the gene matches. The CDR3 bases are TGTGCCAGCAGCCCGGGCGGGGGGCGCGGCACAGATACGCAGTATTTT. This sequence encodes CASSPGGGRGTDTQYF. Full variable domain (remainder filled in from reference TRBV5-5 and TRBJ2-3): DAGVTQSPTHLIKTRGQQVTLRCSPISGHKSVSWYQQVLGQGPQFIFQYYEKEERGRGNFPDRFSARQFPNYSSELNVNALLLGDSALYLCASSPGGGRGTDTQYFGPGTRLTVL.

This clonotype was observed at least ten times. The V call is TRBV6-4, the J call TRBJ1-2; TRBD1 matches 9 bases. The V and J ends lost 2 bases and 6 bases, in that order; junction bases with no gene match: 4. The CDR3 spans 14 residues. Per germline, CDR1 MRHNA and CDR2 SNTAGT. CDR3 sequence: CASSDGDRAHGYTF. CDR3 in DNA: TGTGCCAGCAGTGACGGGGACAGGGCCCATGGCTACACCTTC.

This clonotype was seen only once. A junction boundary mismatches the germline segment, possibly from a read error. The chain links TRBV2 to TRBJ1-1; D unresolved. The CDR3 spans 11 residues. The V gene's germline CDR1 is SNHLY and CDR2 FYNNEI. As DNA, the CDR3 is TGTGCCAGCAGGGAAGGCCTTGAAGCTTTCTTT. It codes for CASREGLEAFF.

There are a few counts of this clonotype. V gene TRBV20-1 combines with J gene TRBJ2-1; the match to TRBD2 covers 8 bases. Germline trimming cut 3 bases from V and 7 bases from J; bases unmatched to any gene: 14. Germline assignment: CDR1 DFQATT and CDR2 SNEGSKA (reference sequence). This CDR3 is 16 amino acids long. CDR3 in amino acids: CSASFSGGRWGNEQFF. The CDR3 bases are TGCAGTGCTAGTTTTTCGGGAGGGAGGTGGGGGAATGAGCAGTTCTTC.